This T cell receptor (beta chain) was profiled in a study of beta chain features in type 1 diabetes. Isolated RNA was reverse transcribed in full, so expressed TCRB transcripts were sequenced. Here immunoSEQ multiplex PCR was the method, and the copy in TCRdb shows in-frame clones only, minus some. This repertoire shows nearly 250,000 clones, about 14% found once; its top ten account for about 0.027%. The germline V gene encodes CDR1 SGHRS and CDR2 YFSETQ. V was clipped by 4 bases and J by 6 bases, with 17 bases between them. The CDR3 covers 15 residues. This sequence joins TRBV5-1 and TRBJ1-5; tentative D call: TRBD1 (6 bases). The material sequenced was naive CD4+ T cells from blood. The source of this sequence is a woman aged 40 to 55 in good health. Here the CDR3 reads CASSPWGDRSQPQHF. The CDR3 DNA is TGCGCCAGCAGCCCGTGGGGTGACAGGAGTCAGCCCCAGCATTTT.